This TCR beta chain was sequenced in a study of T cells in Graves' hyperthyroidism and ophthalmopathy. Researchers amplified the TCR beta CDR3 regions from RNA transcripts. First-round RT-PCR targeting the TCR CDR3 was performed with the HTBI primer set. From the multiplex PCR reads, TCRdb called clonotypes with MiXCR, one entry per CDR3 protein. The data show 400,000 to 500,000 distinct CDR3 sequences, approximately 15% seen once. The table lists this clonotype with many counts. Its antigen remains unidentified. A Clinical Activity Score of at least 3, a NOSPECS grade of at least 4 and a duration under 3 months were recorded in the ophthalmopathy patients. Lactation, pregnancy, other autoimmune disease or uncontrolled infection excluded patients. Points from the study as a whole: Blood shared most expanded thyroid clonotypes above 0.001.

V gave up 5 bases and J gave up 5 bases, with 12 bases separating them. Germline V gene sequence: CDR1 MNHEY, CDR2 SMNVEV (reference sequence). The CDR3 totals 13 residues. Specimen: blood. The receptor was derived from a man aged 18 to 35 with Graves' ophthalmopathy. This chain joins TRBV27 and TRBJ1-1; D remains unclear. CDR3 DNA: TGTGCCAGCAGTCAAACAGTGGGGACTGAAGCTTTCTTT. This codes for CASSQTVGTEAFF.